This T cell receptor (beta chain) was profiled in a study of CD8 T cells in ankylosing spondylitis. Findings and limits, study-wide: Ankylosing spondylitis blood appeared to be characterized by a TCR beta motif of 7 to 9 highly homologous variants.

This clonotype was observed a few times. Antigen specificity is unknown. V dropped 1 base and J dropped 0 bases, with 15 bases sitting between them. Germline-derived CDR1 and CDR2 are LGHDT and YNNKEL (reference sequence). This CDR3 spans 18 amino acids. In TCRdb, the 5' RACE reads were re-called with MiXCR into one record per CDR3 protein. The sample carries about 220,000 distinct CDR3 sequences, roughly 18% recorded once. The sequencing input was blood, either unsorted or a sorted T cell fraction (not recorded which). This clonotype was obtained from a male donor with ankylosing spondylitis. The chain couples TRBV3-1 to TRBJ2-2; D is uncertain. CDR3 nucleotides: TGTGCCAGCAGCCAAGGTTATATAAACGCAGCGAACACCGGGGAGCTGTTTTTT. It is translated as CASSQGYINAANTGELFF.